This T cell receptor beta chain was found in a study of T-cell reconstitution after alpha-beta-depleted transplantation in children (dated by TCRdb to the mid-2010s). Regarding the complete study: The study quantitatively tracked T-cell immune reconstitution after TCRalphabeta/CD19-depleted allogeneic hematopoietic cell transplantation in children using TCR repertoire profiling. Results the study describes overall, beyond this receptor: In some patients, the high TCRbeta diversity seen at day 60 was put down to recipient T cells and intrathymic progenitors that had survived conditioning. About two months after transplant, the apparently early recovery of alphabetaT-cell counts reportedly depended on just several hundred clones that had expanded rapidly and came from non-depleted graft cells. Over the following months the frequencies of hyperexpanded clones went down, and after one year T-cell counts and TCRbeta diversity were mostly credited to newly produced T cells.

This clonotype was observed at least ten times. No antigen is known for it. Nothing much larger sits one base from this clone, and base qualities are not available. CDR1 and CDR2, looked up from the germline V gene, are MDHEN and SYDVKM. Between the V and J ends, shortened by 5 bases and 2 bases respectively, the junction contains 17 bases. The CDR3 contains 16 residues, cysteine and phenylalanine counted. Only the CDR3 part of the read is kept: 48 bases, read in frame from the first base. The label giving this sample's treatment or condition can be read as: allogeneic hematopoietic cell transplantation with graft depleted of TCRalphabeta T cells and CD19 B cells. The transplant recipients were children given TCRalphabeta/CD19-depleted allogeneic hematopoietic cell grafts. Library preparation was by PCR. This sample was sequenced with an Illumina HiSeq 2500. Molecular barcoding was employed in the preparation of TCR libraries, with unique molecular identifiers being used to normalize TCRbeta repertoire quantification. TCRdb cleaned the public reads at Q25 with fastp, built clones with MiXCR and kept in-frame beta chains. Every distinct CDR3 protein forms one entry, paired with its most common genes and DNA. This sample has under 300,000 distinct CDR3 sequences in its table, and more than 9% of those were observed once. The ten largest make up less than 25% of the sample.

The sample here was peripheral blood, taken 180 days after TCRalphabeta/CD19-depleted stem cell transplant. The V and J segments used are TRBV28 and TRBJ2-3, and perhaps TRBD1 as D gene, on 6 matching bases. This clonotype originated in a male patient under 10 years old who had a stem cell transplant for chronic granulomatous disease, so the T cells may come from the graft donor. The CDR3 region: CASSAEPGHFTDTQYF. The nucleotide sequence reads TGTGCCAGCAGTGCCGAACCGGGACACTTCACAGATACGCAGTATTTT.